The sequence of this T cell receptor beta chain was determined in a study of cytomegalovirus exposure and HLA in healthy donors. V was pared by 0 bases and J by 6 bases, with 6 bases of the junction left unmatched. CDR1 SGDLS and CDR2 YYNGEE come from the germline V gene. The CDR3 is 15 amino acids. Amplification used 60 Vbeta primers and 13 Jbeta primers. Repertoires were generated with immunoSEQ multiplex PCR, while TCRdb's copy carries only in-frame clones and drops some. Among 220,000 or so clones listed, under 80% were seen once. Material: PBMCs. The sequence was collected from a woman under 40 in good health and CMV-seronegative. The genes are TRBV9 and TRBJ2-1; 7 bases fit TRBD2. CDR3 region: CASSVGSGTGNEQFF. The CDR3 DNA sequence: TGTGCCAGCAGCGTAGGAAGCGGGACGGGCAATGAGCAGTTCTTC. Complete variable domain (other parts from reference TRBV9 and TRBJ2-1): DSGVTQTPKHLITATGQRVTLRCSPRSGDLSVYWYQQSLDQGLQFLIQYYNGEERAKGNILERFSAQQFPDLHSELNLSSLELGDSALYFCASSVGSGTGNEQFFGPGTRLTVL.